The text below deals with one T cell receptor (beta chain). Its specificity is unknown. Sequencing libraries of naive CD8 cells derived from around 20,000 to 1,000,000 sorted cells with 10%, 30% or 50% RNA. TCRdb passed the PCR reads through MiXCR, listing each CDR3 protein once. This table holds around 460,000 distinct CDR3 sequences, roughly 25% found once. These data come from a study of molecular identifiers for immune sequencing clone quantification. About the study: Five aliquots were made in replicates from the RNA of roughly 21,000 or 96,000 naive CD8 cells, and four were sequenced.

General study points: In cases of identical TCR molecules sharing a barcode, highly expanded clone sizes could be underestimated. In naive cells, under 1% of molecules belonged to clones above 20 RNA copies, against over 97% in effector cells.

Sequences were obtained from naive CD8+ T cells from blood, with Jurkat cell RNA spiked in. As for subset: FACS-sorted CD8+CD4-CCR7+CD45RA+ naive T cells. This receptor was identified in a human donor in good health. Some libraries in this study had Jurkat cell RNA spiked in.

CDR3 nucleotides: TGCGCCAGCAGCTCACCGCAGGGGATTCACACAGATACGCAGTATTTT. This encodes CASSSPQGIHTDTQYF. The chain is built from TRBV5-1 and TRBJ2-3, with D possibly matching TRBD1 (6 bases). The V end lost 3 bases, the J end lost 2 bases, and 16 bases lay between the germline ends. Germline V lookup: CDR1 SGHRS, CDR2 YFSETQ. The CDR3 runs to 16 residues.